One and the same sample provided the 17 T cell receptor beta chains below, sequenced in a study of PD-L1 blockade in urothelial cancer. Time point: pretreatment peripheral blood. Libraries were prepared by immunoSEQ multiplex PCR; TCRdb keeps only in-frame clonotypes and omits some of them. This sample yields roughly 120,000 clones, of which 84% are seen a single time; 3.2% belongs to the top ten. The input for sequencing was PBMCs, taken around atezolizumab (anti-PD-L1) treatment. These receptors were obtained from a man between 50 and 59 years old with urothelial cancer.

This sequence joins TRBV5-6 and TRBJ2-5, with 10 bases aligning to TRBD1. The V gene end was trimmed by 1 base and the J gene end by 4 bases; junction bases not matched to a gene: 7. Germline V gene lookup returns CDR1 SGHDT and CDR2 YYEEEE. The CDR3 sequence is 16 residues long. The CDR3 protein is CASSLRDRGGVETQYF. In DNA, the CDR3 is TGTGCCAGCAGCTTGCGGGACAGGGGAGGTGTAGAGACCCAGTACTTC.

This clone was observed once. This rearrangement joins TRBV7-8 to TRBJ1-5; TRBD1 aligns across 7 bases. The CDR3 totals 17 residues. V gave up 5 bases and J gave up 0 bases; unmatched junction bases: 10. Germline CDR1 SGHVS, CDR2 FQNEAQ. Here the CDR3 DNA reads TGTGCCAGCAGCAAGAGGGGGCGAGATATTAGCAATCAGCCCCAGCATTTT. Translated: CASSKRGRDISNQPQHF.

The chain has TRBV7-9 and TRBJ2-2; D not resolved. Trimming removed 1 base from V and 8 bases from J, with 5 bases in between. The CDR3 contains 12 residues. Germline CDR1 SEHNR, CDR2 FQNEAQ (reference sequence). The CDR3 nucleotides read TGTGCCAGCAGCTTAGATTCAGGGGAGCTGTTTTTT. Translating gives CASSLDSGELFF.

The chain uses TRBV19 and TRBJ2-2; possible D gene TRBD2, 6 bases. The CDR3 length is 14 residues. Germline-derived CDR1 and CDR2 are LNHDA and SQIVND (reference sequence). V dropped 1 base and J dropped 6 bases, with 9 bases sitting between them. CDR3 nucleotide sequence: TGTGCCAGTAGTATAGCGGGAGAGGCCGGGGAGCTGTTTTTT. It is translated as CASSIAGEAGELFF.

The sample holds one count of this clone. The J gene is TRBJ2-3, the V gene TRBV7-2; D remains ambiguous. CDR1 and CDR2 from the germline V gene are SGHTA and FQGNSA. The CDR3 extends over 14 amino acids. The V end lost 5 bases, the J end lost 6 bases, and 15 bases lay between the germline ends. CDR3 loop: CASSENFSRDTQYF. In DNA form, the CDR3 reads TGTGCCAGCAGCGAAAACTTTAGCCGGGATACGCAGTATTTT.

This clone was observed a few times. This chain connects TRBV2 to TRBJ1-5; a weak D match, TRBD1 (6 bases). Germline CDR1 is SNHLY and CDR2 is FYNNEI. The CDR3 covers 18 residues. V dropped 5 bases and J dropped 0 bases, with 20 bases sitting between them. This chain's CDR3 is CASSFPDSEIYSNQPQHF. CDR3 DNA: TGTGCCAGCAGTTTTCCGGACAGTGAGATTTATAGCAATCAGCCCCAGCATTTT. Looking up the rest from reference TRBV2 and TRBJ1-5 gives the full variable domain: EPEVTQTPSHQVTQMGQEVILRCVPISNHLYFYWYRQILGQKVEFLVSFYNNEISEKSEIFDDQFSVERPDGSNFTLKIRSTKLEDSAMYFCASSFPDSEIYSNQPQHFGDGTRLSIL.

The CDR3 sequence is CASSQGWTSGNSYEQYF. CDR3 DNA: TGTGCCAGCAGCCAAGGTTGGACTAGCGGGAATTCCTACGAGCAGTACTTC. The chain is built from TRBV4-2 and TRBJ2-7; TRBD2 agrees at 12 bases. Germline V gene data show CDR1 as LGHNA and CDR2 as YNFKEQ. This CDR3 contains 17 residues. The V and J ends lost 1 base and 1 base, in that order; junction bases with no gene match: 5.

CDR3 sequence: CASSLSFPGQENIQYF. CDR3 bases: TGTGCCAGCAGTTTATCGTTCCCAGGGCAAGAAAACATTCAGTACTTC. The chain recombines TRBV27 with TRBJ2-4; maybe TRBD1 (5 bases). Trimming cost V 0 bases and J 5 bases, with 14 bases left between them. Germline-derived CDR1 and CDR2 are MNHEY and SMNVEV (reference sequence). The CDR3 consists of 16 residues.

CDR3 bases: TGCGCCAGCAGTCAACTAGGTCTATCGGTGGACTATGGCTACACCTTC. It is translated as CASSQLGLSVDYGYTF. The V call is TRBV4-1, the J call TRBJ1-2; no clear D gene. This CDR3 comprises 16 residues. Per germline, CDR1 MGHRA and CDR2 YSYEKL. The germline V and J ends were trimmed by 6 bases and 3 bases, with 20 bases remaining between them.

The gene calls are TRBV5-1 and TRBJ2-5, with D perhaps TRBD2 (6 bases). Trimming left V 4 bases short and J 5 bases short, with 12 bases between. CDR3 length: 13 residues. Germline CDR1 SGHRS, CDR2 YFSETQ. The CDR3 spells CASSPGTDETQYF. The DNA for the CDR3 is TGCGCCAGCAGCCCAGGGACTGACGAGACCCAGTACTTC.

This clone was seen only a few times. V usage is TRBV2 and J usage is TRBJ1-2, with D maybe TRBD1 (5 bases). Germline CDR1 SNHLY, CDR2 FYNNEI. The V end lost 2 bases, the J end lost 3 bases, and 7 bases lay between the germline ends. This CDR3 has 13 residues. The CDR3 DNA reads as TGTGCCAGCAGTGAATCAGGGCACTATGGCTACACCTTC. It is translated as CASSESGHYGYTF.

The J gene is TRBJ1-1, the V gene TRBV5-1; D call uncertain. Germline lookup yields CDR1 SGHRS and CDR2 YFSETQ. Trimming shortened V by 0 bases and J by 4 bases, and 7 bases separated the two germline ends. This CDR3 region has 13 residues. The CDR3 DNA sequence: TGCGCCAGCAGCTTGGACAGCTTCACTGAAGCTTTCTTT. It yields the protein CASSLDSFTEAFF.

The rearrangement uses TRBV28 and TRBJ1-5; tentative D call: TRBD1 (6 bases). The CDR3 is 15 residues long. Trimming removed 8 bases at V and 6 bases at J, with 20 bases between. The germline gives CDR1 MDHEN, CDR2 SYDVKM. The CDR3 DNA reads TGTGCCAGCCGTAGTGGCAGGGGCTTAAGTCAGCCCCAGCATTTT. Its protein is CASRSGRGLSQPQHF. Using reference TRBV28 and TRBJ1-5 for the parts outside the CDR3, the full variable domain is DVKVTQSSRYLVKRTGEKVFLECVQDMDHENMFWYRQDPGLGLRLIYFSYDVKMKEKGDIPEGYSVSREKKERFSLILESASTNQTSMYLCASRSGRGLSQPQHFGDGTRLSIL.

The chain uses TRBV6-6 and TRBJ2-7; 7 bases are a match to TRBD2. The CDR3 consists of 15 residues. CDR1 and CDR2 (germline): MNHNY, SVGAGI (reference sequence). V shed 2 bases, J shed 1 base, and the junction held 5 bases outside the gene matches. CDR3 nucleotide sequence: TGTGCCAGCAGTTACGGCGGGAGAAGATCCTACGAGCAGTACTTC. Translated: CASSYGGRRSYEQYF.

The chain links TRBV19 to TRBJ2-1; 8 positions match TRBD2. This CDR3 spans 15 amino acids. Germline V CDR1 and CDR2: LNHDA, SQIVND (reference sequence). V dropped 1 base and J dropped 6; count of bases not matched to a gene: 5. CDR3 protein: CASSIVGAGGNEQFF. The CDR3, as DNA: TGTGCCAGTAGTATAGTGGGCGCGGGGGGCAATGAGCAGTTCTTC.

The chain has TRBV5-1 and TRBJ2-1; the match to TRBD1 covers 7 bases. Germline V gives CDR1 SGHRS, CDR2 YFSETQ. The CDR3 consists of 17 residues. Losses at the gene ends were 0 bases for V and 0 bases for J; bases not matched to a gene: 6. The CDR3 reads CASSLGKTGSSYNEQFF. As DNA, the CDR3 is TGCGCCAGCAGCTTGGGGAAGACAGGGAGCTCCTACAATGAGCAGTTCTTC.

The rearrangement links TRBV27 to TRBJ2-1, with unresolved D. CDR3 length: 14 residues. Trimming cost V 3 bases and J 7 bases, with 13 bases left between them. From germline, CDR1 is MNHEY and CDR2 SMNVEV (reference sequence). The CDR3 is CASSFTTRGNEQFF. CDR3 coding DNA: TGTGCCAGCAGTTTTACCACAAGAGGTAATGAGCAGTTCTTC.